Presented here are 11 T cell receptor beta chains from one specimen sequenced in a study of blood T cell repertoires in COVID-19. The table came from immunoSEQ multiplex PCR; TCRdb's copy has only in-frame clones and leaves some out. The table has more than 85,000 clones, over 75% seen once. Sequencing used peripheral blood. These receptors were collected from a woman aged 45-59 years with acute or convalescent COVID-19.

V is TRBV4-1 and J is TRBJ2-3; 9 bases fit TRBD2. Germline V CDR1 and CDR2: MGHRA, YSYEKL. This CDR3 has 17 amino acids. The V and J ends lost 4 bases and 1 base, in that order; junction bases with no gene match: 9. The CDR3 nucleotides are TGCGCCAGCAGCCGCCAAGGGGAGCGGGGGGGCACAGATACGCAGTATTTT. The encoded protein is CASSRQGERGGTDTQYF.

V gene TRBV19 combines with J gene TRBJ1-6, with TRBD1 identical over 9 bases. V lost 5 bases and J lost 13; bases outside the gene matches: 12. CDR3 length: 15 amino acids. CDR1 is LNHDA and CDR2 is SQIVND in the germline V gene (reference sequence). The CDR3 loop reads CASSASGTGKVPLHF. Here the CDR3 DNA reads TGTGCCAGTAGTGCGTCCGGGACAGGGAAGGTCCCCCTCCACTTT.

The rearrangement joins TRBV5-1 to TRBJ1-2; D unresolved. CDR1 and CDR2 from the germline V gene are SGHRS and YFSETQ. The CDR3 covers 13 residues. The V end was cut by 5 bases, the J end by 5 bases, with 13 bases between. For the CDR3, the DNA is TGCGCCAGCAGTAACGTAGGAGAGTATGGCTACACCTTC. This gives the protein CASSNVGEYGYTF.

The chain carries TRBV5-1 and TRBJ2-1; D not certain. The CDR3 spans 13 residues. CDR1 SGHRS and CDR2 YFSETQ come from the germline V gene. V was trimmed by 4 bases and J by 0 bases, leaving 5 bases between them. The CDR3 region has the DNA TGCGCCAGCAGCACGAGCTCCTACAATGAGCAGTTCTTC. Its protein is CASSTSSYNEQFF.

This clone was found a few times. This chain joins TRBV3-1 (or the pseudogene TRBV3-2) and TRBJ2-3, with 7 bases matching TRBD1. V lost 5 bases, J lost 3 bases, and 8 bases stayed unmatched. This CDR3 is built from 15 residues. Germline V gives CDR1 LGHDT, CDR2 YNNKEL (reference sequence). In nucleotides, the CDR3 is TGTGCCAGCAGCACGAGACAGGGACGAACAGATACGCAGTATTTT. Its translation: CASSTRQGRTDTQYF.

The gene calls are TRBV27 and TRBJ1-6; tentatively, D is TRBD1 (5 bases). From germline, CDR1 is MNHEY and CDR2 SMNVEV (reference sequence). The CDR3 has 15 amino acids. Trimming cost V 2 bases and J 8 bases, with 13 bases left between them. The CDR3: CASSLGKGTYSPLHF. The DNA of the CDR3 is TGTGCCAGCAGTTTAGGGAAGGGGACTTATTCACCCCTCCACTTT.

This clone has more than one count but fewer than ten. The rearrangement uses TRBV10-2 and TRBJ2-1; D unresolved. The CDR3 length is 17 residues. Germline V gene lookup returns CDR1 WSHSY and CDR2 SAAADI. Trimming left V 5 bases short and J 0 bases short, with 17 bases between. This chain's CDR3 is CASSSDTRLSSYNEQFF. Written as DNA, the CDR3 is TGCGCCAGCAGTTCCGACACGAGATTGAGCTCCTACAATGAGCAGTTCTTC.

The chain recombines TRBV15 with TRBJ1-5; D might be TRBD1 (5 bases). V lost 0 bases and J 0 bases, leaving 21 bases between the germline ends. The CDR3 is 20 residues long. Germline V gives CDR1 LNHNV, CDR2 YYDKDF (reference sequence). For the CDR3, the DNA is TGTGCCACCAGCAGAGATCGTCTAAGGGGATCGGGGGATAGCAATCAGCCCCAGCATTTT. The encoded protein is CATSRDRLRGSGDSNQPQHF.

This clone was counted a single time. This chain connects TRBV7-3 to TRBJ1-2, with D possibly TRBD1 on 5 matching bases. Germline V CDR1 and CDR2: SGHTA, FQGTGA. Trimming stripped 5 bases from V and 8 bases from J, with 15 bases between. The CDR3 spans 13 residues. The CDR3 here is CASSDAGGRGYTF. In nucleotides, the CDR3 is TGTGCCAGCAGCGACGCTGGGGGGAGAGGCTACACCTTC.

The genes are TRBV21-1 and TRBJ1-3; whether TRBD1, the table's D call, matches the DNA was not checked. TRBV21-1 is annotated as a pseudogene. The CDR3 runs to 17 residues. CDR3 amino acids: CASGVTLGRAPGNTIYF. Written as DNA, the CDR3 is TGTGCCAGCGGGGTTACCTTGGGCAGGGCCCCTGGAAACACCATATATTTT.

The V and J genes are TRBV5-5 and TRBJ1-4; D is possibly TRBD1 (5 bases). Germline V lookup: CDR1 SGHKS, CDR2 YYEKEE (reference sequence). The CDR3 is 17 amino acids. The germline V and J ends were trimmed by 2 bases and 5 bases, with 19 bases remaining between them. The CDR3 here is CASSFRHPGISNEKLFF. The CDR3 nucleotides read TGTGCCAGCAGCTTTCGACACCCAGGGATCTCGAATGAAAAACTGTTTTTT.